The source of this T cell receptor (beta chain) is a study of blood T cell repertoires in COVID-19. Libraries were prepared by immunoSEQ multiplex PCR; TCRdb keeps only in-frame clonotypes and omits some of them. The table includes approximately 50,000 clones, around four fifths detected once. This CDR3 comprises 14 residues. From germline, CDR1 is SGHRS and CDR2 YFSETQ. V lost 4 bases and J lost 7; bases outside the gene matches: 6. The J gene is TRBJ2-7, the V gene TRBV5-1, with 12 bases that match TRBD2. The sequence was collected from a human donor in a cohort sampled during active COVID-19. Sequencing was done on a sample of peripheral blood. DNA for the CDR3: TGCGCCAGCAGCCCACACACTAGCGGGGGGGAGCAGTACTTC. Protein sequence: CASSPHTSGGEQYF.